This T cell receptor beta chain comes out of a study of CD8+ T cells in alopecia areata. Study-wide context: Tofacitinib exposure lasted 6 to 18 months, followed by 6 months off drug.

Extracted RNA was reverse transcribed into cDNA, the sequencing template. Measured with immunoSEQ multiplex PCR; TCRdb has only the in-frame clones, and not every one. Here the sample spans 200,000 to 250,000 clones, more than 45% being singletons. Germline loops: CDR1 SGHRS, CDR2 YFSETQ. The V end was cut by 7 bases, the J end by 5 bases, with 19 bases between. CDR3 length: 15 residues. Treatment defined: oral pan-JAK inhibitor, 5-10 mg twice daily. Alopecia areata patients provided lesional scalp punch biopsies and peripheral blood. The chain has TRBV5-1 and TRBJ2-1; D uncertain. The sequence was collected from a human donor with alopecia areata. Sequences were derived from CD4+ T cells sorted from blood, sampled at week 4, from a patient treated with tofacitinib. The CDR3 nucleotides are TGCGCCAGCTCTAAAACAACGGACCTTAACAATGAGCAGTTCTTC. Translating it yields CASSKTTDLNNEQFF.